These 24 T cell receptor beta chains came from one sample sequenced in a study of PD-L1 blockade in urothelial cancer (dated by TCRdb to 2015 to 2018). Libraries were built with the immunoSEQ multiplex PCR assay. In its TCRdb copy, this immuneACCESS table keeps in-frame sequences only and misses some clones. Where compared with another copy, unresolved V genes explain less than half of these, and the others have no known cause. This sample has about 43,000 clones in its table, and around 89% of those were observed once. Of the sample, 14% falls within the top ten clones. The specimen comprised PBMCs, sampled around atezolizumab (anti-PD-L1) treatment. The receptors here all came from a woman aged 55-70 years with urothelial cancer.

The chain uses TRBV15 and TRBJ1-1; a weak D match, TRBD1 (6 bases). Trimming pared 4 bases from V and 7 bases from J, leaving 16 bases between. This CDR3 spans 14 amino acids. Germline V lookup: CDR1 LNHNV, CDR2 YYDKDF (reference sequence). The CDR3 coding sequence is TGTGCCACCAGCACCGACAGGAACCGGGTTGAAGCTTTCTTT. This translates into CATSTDRNRVEAFF.

The CDR3 reads CASRKRPGTDTQYF. In DNA, the CDR3 is TGTGCCAGCAGAAAGCGACCCGGCACAGATACGCAGTATTTT. This chain links TRBV27 with TRBJ2-3; D remains ambiguous. V gave up 6 bases and J gave up 1 base, with 11 bases separating them. Germline loops: CDR1 MNHEY, CDR2 SMNVEV (reference sequence). This CDR3 spans 14 amino acids.

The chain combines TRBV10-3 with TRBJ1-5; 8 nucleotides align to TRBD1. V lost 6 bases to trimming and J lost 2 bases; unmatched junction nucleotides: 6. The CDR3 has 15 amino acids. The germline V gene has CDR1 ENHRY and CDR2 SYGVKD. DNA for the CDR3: TGTGCCATCAGCATGACAGGGGAGGGCAATCAGCCCCAGCATTTT. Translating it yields CAISMTGEGNQPQHF.

CDR3 in amino acids: CASSLSALGENTEAFF. The CDR3 nucleotides read TGTGCCAGCAGTTTATCCGCCCTGGGAGAGAACACTGAAGCTTTCTTT. The rearrangement links TRBV28 to TRBJ1-1, with unresolved D. Trimming removed 1 base at V and 1 base at J, with 13 bases between. CDR1 is MDHEN, CDR2 SYDVKM, per germline. This CDR3 has 16 residues.

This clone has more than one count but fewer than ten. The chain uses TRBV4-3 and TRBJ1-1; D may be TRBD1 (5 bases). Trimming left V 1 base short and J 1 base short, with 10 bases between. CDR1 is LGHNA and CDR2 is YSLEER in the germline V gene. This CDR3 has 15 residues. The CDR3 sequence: CASSQVHRTNTEAFF. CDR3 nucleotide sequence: TGCGCCAGCAGCCAAGTTCACAGGACGAACACTGAAGCTTTCTTT.

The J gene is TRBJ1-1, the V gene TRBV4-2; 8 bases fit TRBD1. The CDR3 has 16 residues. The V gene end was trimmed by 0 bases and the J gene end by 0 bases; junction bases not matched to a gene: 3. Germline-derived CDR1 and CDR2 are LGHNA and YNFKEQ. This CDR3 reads CASSQDGTGLNTEAFF. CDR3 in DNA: TGTGCCAGCAGCCAAGATGGGACAGGATTGAACACTGAAGCTTTCTTT.

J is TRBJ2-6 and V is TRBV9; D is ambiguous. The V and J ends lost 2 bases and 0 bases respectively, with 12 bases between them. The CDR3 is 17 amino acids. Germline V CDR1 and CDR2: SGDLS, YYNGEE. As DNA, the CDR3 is TGTGCCAGCAGCGTGAGCACAGTGAGCTCTGGGGCCAACGTCCTGACTTTC. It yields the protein CASSVSTVSSGANVLTF.

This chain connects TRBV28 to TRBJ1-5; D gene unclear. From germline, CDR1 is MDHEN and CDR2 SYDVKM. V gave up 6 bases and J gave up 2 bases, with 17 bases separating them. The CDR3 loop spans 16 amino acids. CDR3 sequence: CASSETNFVGNQPQHF. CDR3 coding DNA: TGTGCCAGCAGCGAAACCAATTTCGTAGGCAATCAGCCCCAGCATTTT.

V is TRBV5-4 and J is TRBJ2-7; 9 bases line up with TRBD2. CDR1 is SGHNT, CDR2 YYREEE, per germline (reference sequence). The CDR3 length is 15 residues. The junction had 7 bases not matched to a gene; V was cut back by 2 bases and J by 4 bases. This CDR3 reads CASSFGGRAGYEQYF. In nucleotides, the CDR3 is TGTGCCAGCAGCTTTGGCGGGAGGGCCGGGTACGAGCAGTACTTC. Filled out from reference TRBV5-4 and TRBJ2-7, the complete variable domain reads ETGVTQSPTHLIKTRGQQVTLRCSSQSGHNTVSWYQQALGQGPQFIFQYYREEENGRGNFPPRFSGLQFPNYSSELNVNALELDDSALYLCASSFGGRAGYEQYFGPGTRLTVT.

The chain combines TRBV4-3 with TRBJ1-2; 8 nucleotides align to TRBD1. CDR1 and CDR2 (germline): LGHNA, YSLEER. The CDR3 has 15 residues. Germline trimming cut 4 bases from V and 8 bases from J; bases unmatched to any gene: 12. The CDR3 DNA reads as TGCGCCAGCAGCCGGACTCTGACAGGGGCTAGAGGCTACACCTTC. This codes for CASSRTLTGARGYTF.

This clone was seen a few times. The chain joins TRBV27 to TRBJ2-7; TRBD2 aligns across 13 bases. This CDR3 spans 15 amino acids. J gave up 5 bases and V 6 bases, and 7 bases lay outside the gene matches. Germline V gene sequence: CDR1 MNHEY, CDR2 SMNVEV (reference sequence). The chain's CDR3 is CASRWTSGRADEQYF. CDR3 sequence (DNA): TGTGCCAGCAGGTGGACTAGCGGGAGAGCCGACGAGCAGTACTTC.

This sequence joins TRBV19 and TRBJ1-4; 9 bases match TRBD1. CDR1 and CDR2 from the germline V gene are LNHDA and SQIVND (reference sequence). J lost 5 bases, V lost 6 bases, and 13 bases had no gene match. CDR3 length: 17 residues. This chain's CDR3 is CASRARYPGQGNEKLFF. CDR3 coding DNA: TGTGCCAGTAGAGCCCGATACCCGGGACAGGGAAATGAAAAACTGTTTTTT.

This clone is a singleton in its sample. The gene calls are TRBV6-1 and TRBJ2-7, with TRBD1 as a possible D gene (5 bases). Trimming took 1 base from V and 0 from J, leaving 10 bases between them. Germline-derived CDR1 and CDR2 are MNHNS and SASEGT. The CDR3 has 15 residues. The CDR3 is CASSEEGFYSYEQYF. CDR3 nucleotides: TGTGCCAGCAGTGAAGAGGGGTTCTACTCCTACGAGCAGTACTTC.

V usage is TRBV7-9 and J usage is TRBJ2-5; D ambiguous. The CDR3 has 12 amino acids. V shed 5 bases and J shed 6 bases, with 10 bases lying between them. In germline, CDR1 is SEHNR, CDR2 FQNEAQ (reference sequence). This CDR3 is CASSPPSQTQYF. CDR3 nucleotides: TGTGCCAGCAGCCCCCCTAGTCAGACCCAGTACTTC. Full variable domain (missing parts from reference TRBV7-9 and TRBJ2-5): DTGVSQNPRHKITKRGQNVTFRCDPISEHNRLYWYRQTLGQGPEFLTYFQNEAQLEKSRLLSDRFSAERPKGSFSTLEIQRTEQGDSAMYLCASSPPSQTQYFGPGTRLLVL.

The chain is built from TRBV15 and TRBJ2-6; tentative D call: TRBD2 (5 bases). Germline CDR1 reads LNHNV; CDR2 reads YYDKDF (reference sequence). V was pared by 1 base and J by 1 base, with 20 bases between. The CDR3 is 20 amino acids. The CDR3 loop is CATSRGGDISLISGANVLTF. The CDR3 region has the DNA TGTGCCACCAGCAGAGGGGGAGACATATCCCTAATATCTGGGGCCAACGTCCTGACTTTC.

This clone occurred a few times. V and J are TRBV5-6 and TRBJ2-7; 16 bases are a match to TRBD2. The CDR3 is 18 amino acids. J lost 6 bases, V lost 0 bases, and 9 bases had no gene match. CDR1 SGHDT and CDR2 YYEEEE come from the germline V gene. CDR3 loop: CASSLVLGLAGGRGEQYF. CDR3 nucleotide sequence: TGTGCCAGCAGCTTGGTATTGGGACTAGCGGGAGGGCGGGGCGAGCAGTACTTC.

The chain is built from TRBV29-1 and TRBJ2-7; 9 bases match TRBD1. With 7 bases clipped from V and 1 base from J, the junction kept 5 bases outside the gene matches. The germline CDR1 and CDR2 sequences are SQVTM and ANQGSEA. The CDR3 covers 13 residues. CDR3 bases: TGCAGCGGAGGGACAGGGAGATCCTACGAGCAGTACTTC. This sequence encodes CSGGTGRSYEQYF.

The CDR3 loop reads CASIELTGSGYTF. The CDR3 DNA reads as TGTGCCAGCATCGAGTTAACAGGGAGTGGCTACACCTTC. This sequence joins TRBV6-5 and TRBJ1-2; tentatively, D is TRBD1 (6 bases). Germline-derived CDR1 and CDR2 are MNHEY and SVGAGI. V shed 7 bases and J shed 7 bases, with 16 bases lying between them. The CDR3 is 13 residues long.

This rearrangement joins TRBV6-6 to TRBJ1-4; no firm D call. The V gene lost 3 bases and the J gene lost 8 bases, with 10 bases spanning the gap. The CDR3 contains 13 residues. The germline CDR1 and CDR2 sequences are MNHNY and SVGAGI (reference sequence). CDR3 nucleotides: TGTGCCAGCAGTTATAGGAGCCAGGAAAAACTGTTTTTT. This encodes CASSYRSQEKLFF.

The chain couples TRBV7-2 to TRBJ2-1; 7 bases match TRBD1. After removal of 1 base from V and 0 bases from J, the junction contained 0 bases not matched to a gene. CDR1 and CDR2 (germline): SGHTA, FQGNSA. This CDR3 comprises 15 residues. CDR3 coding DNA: TGTGCCAGCAGCTTAGACAGGGGCTCCTACAATGAGCAGTTCTTC. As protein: CASSLDRGSYNEQFF.

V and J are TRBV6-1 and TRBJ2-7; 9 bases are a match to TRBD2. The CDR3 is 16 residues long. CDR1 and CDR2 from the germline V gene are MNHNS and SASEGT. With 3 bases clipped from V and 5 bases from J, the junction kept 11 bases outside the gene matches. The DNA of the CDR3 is TGTGCCAGCAGTGAGACATTCGTTAGCGGGAGCGACGAGCAGTACTTC. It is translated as CASSETFVSGSDEQYF.

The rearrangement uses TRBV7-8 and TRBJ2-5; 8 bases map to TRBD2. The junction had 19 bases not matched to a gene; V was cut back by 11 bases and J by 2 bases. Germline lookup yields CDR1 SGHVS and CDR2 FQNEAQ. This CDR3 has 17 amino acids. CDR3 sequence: CACRQLVASGSQETQYF. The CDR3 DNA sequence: TGTGCCTGCCGCCAGCTCGTGGCTAGCGGGTCACAAGAGACCCAGTACTTC.

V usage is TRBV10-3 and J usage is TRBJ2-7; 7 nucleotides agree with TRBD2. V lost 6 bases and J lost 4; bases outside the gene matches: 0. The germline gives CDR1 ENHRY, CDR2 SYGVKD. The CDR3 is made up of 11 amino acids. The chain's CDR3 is CAIRREYEQYF. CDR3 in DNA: TGTGCCATCAGGCGGGAGTACGAGCAGTACTTC.

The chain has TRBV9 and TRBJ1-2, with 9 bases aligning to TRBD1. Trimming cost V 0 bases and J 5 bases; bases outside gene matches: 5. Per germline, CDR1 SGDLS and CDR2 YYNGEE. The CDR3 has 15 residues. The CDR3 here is CASSVEGQGIYGYTF. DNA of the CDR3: TGTGCCAGCAGCGTAGAGGGACAGGGTATATATGGCTACACCTTC. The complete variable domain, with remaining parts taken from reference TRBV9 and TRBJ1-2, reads DSGVTQTPKHLITATGQRVTLRCSPRSGDLSVYWYQQSLDQGLQFLIQYYNGEERAKGNILERFSAQQFPDLHSELNLSSLELGDSALYFCASSVEGQGIYGYTFGSGTRLTVV.